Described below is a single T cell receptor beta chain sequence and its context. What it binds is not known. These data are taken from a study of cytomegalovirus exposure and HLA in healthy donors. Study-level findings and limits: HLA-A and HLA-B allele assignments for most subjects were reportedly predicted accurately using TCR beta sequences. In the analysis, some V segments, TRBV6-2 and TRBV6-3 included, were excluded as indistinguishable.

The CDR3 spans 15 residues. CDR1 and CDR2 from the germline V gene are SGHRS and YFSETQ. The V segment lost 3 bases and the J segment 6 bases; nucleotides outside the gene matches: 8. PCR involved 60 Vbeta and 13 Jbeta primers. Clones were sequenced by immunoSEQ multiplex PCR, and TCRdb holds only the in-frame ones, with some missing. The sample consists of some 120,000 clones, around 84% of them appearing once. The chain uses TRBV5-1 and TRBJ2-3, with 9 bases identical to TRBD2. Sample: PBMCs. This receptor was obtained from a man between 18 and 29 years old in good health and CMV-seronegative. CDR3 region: CASSSGASGADTQYF. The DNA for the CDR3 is TGCGCCAGCAGCTCAGGGGCTAGCGGGGCCGATACGCAGTATTTT.